Shown below are 9 T cell receptor beta chains from a single sample sequenced in a study of blood T cells in healthy people across ages. Through a sample-barcoded 5' primer and a J-beta primer mix, a second PCR was run for about 6 to 11 cycles. MiXCR was run by TCRdb on the 5' RACE reads, yielding one entry per CDR3 protein. The table has 700,000 to 900,000 distinct CDR3 sequences, roughly 24% seen once. These data were also filed under a second study, of T cells of mothers and their children.

Sequenced input: blood. Every receptor here comes from a boy younger than 18 in good health.

This clonotype has more than one count but fewer than ten. The V gene is TRBV28, the J gene TRBJ2-7; the D gene is possibly TRBD1 (5 bases). CDR3 length: 14 amino acids. V was shortened by 6 bases and J by 1 base, with 13 bases between the two germline ends. The germline gives CDR1 MDHEN, CDR2 SYDVKM. CDR3: CASRPDRRSYEQYF. The CDR3 nucleotides read TGTGCCAGCAGACCCGACAGACGATCCTACGAGCAGTACTTC.

This clonotype has more than one count but fewer than ten. The rearrangement uses TRBV15 and TRBJ2-5; a weak D match, TRBD1 (7 bases). This CDR3 comprises 16 residues. V shed 5 bases and J shed 1 base, with 17 bases lying between them. Germline V gene data show CDR1 as LNHNV and CDR2 as YYDKDF (reference sequence). CDR3 DNA: TGTGCCACCAGCCCGGGCGGGGACAGACTCCAAGAGACCCAGTACTTC. Its translation: CATSPGGDRLQETQYF.

The chain joins TRBV2 to TRBJ2-5; tentatively, D is TRBD2 (5 bases). Germline V gene data show CDR1 as SNHLY and CDR2 as FYNNEI. The V and J ends lost 2 bases and 5 bases respectively, with 12 bases between them. The CDR3 is 14 residues long. The chain's CDR3 is CASSEFRGLETQYF. In DNA, the CDR3 is TGTGCCAGCAGTGAATTCCGGGGTCTCGAGACCCAGTACTTC. Full variable domain (outside the CDR3, taken from reference TRBV2 and TRBJ2-5): EPEVTQTPSHQVTQMGQEVILRCVPISNHLYFYWYRQILGQKVEFLVSFYNNEISEKSEIFDDQFSVERPDGSNFTLKIRSTKLEDSAMYFCASSEFRGLETQYFGPGTRLLVL.

V and J are TRBV9 and TRBJ2-3; a possible D gene is TRBD2 (5 bases). Trimming pared 4 bases from V and 1 base from J, leaving 16 bases between. This CDR3 spans 16 amino acids. Germline V lookup: CDR1 SGDLS, CDR2 YYNGEE. In DNA, the CDR3 is TGTGCCAGCAGCTCCACTACTAGGTACGGCACAGATACGCAGTATTTT. Its translation: CASSSTTRYGTDTQYF.

The CDR3 sequence: CASSYSTGVVSYEQYF. In DNA, the CDR3 is TGTGCCAGCAGTTACTCGACAGGGGTAGTGTCCTACGAGCAGTACTTC. This chain joins TRBV6-6 and TRBJ2-7; 8 positions match TRBD1. The CDR3 length is 16 residues. Germline CDR1 and CDR2: MNHNY and SVGAGI (reference sequence). V dropped 0 bases and J dropped 1; count of bases not matched to a gene: 5.

The rearrangement links TRBV7-9 to TRBJ2-7; D remains unclear. Matching the DNA end better, TRBJ2-5 makes the J call doubtful. This CDR3 is built from 13 residues. Germline loops: CDR1 SEHNR, CDR2 FQNEAQ (reference sequence). CDR3 amino acids: CASSILEEETQYF. DNA for the CDR3: TGTGCCAGCAGCATCTTAGAAGAAGAGACCCAGTACTTC.

This clonotype was counted only a few times. The chain carries TRBV6-5 and TRBJ2-6; 10 nucleotides align to TRBD1. Per germline, CDR1 MNHEY and CDR2 SVGAGI. The CDR3 totals 18 residues. After removal of 4 bases from V and 0 bases from J, the junction contained 6 bases not matched to a gene. CDR3 nucleotides: TGTGCCAGCAGTTCCCGGACAGGGGGAAACTCTGGGGCCAACGTCCTGACTTTC. Its protein product is CASSSRTGGNSGANVLTF.

This clonotype was observed many times. Here the CDR3 reads CASSYSGGETQYF. The CDR3, as DNA: TGTGCCAGCAGTTACTCAGGGGGAGAGACCCAGTACTTC. The V and J genes are TRBV6-2 or TRBV6-3 and TRBJ2-5, with D possibly matching TRBD1 (6 bases). The CDR3 consists of 13 residues. Germline CDR1 is MNHEY and CDR2 is SVGEGT. The V gene lost 0 bases and the J gene lost 4 bases, with 6 bases spanning the gap.

The genes are TRBV30 and TRBJ2-1; D gene unclear. The V and J ends lost 8 bases and 3 bases respectively, with 8 bases between them. This CDR3 has 11 residues. Germline CDR1 and CDR2: GTSNPN and SVGIG (reference sequence). CDR3 sequence (DNA): TGTGCCGGGCGCGGCTACAATGAGCAGTTCTTC. The encoded protein is CAGRGYNEQFF.